The 9 T cell receptor beta chains listed next were all sequenced from one sample in a study of OX40 agonist ivuxolimab in advanced cancers. Sequencing was performed with immunoSEQ multiplex PCR; in TCRdb, only in-frame clones are kept and a portion is missing. This repertoire shows under 55,000 clones, approximately 84% found once; its top ten account for approximately 15%. The sample consisted of CD4+ or CD8+ T cells sorted from blood, taken in a trial of the OX40 agonist ivuxolimab. All receptors come from an adult with an advanced solid tumor such as melanoma, head and neck, liver or kidney cancer.

The chain is built from TRBV28 and TRBJ1-5; D might be TRBD1 (5 bases). The CDR3 contains 12 residues. The germline V gene has CDR1 MDHEN and CDR2 SYDVKM. V was shortened by 3 bases and J by 6 bases, with 6 bases between the two germline ends. The CDR3 DNA follows: TGTGCCAGCAGTTTGGGACCTCAGCCCCAGCATTTT. It specifies CASSLGPQPQHF.

The V and J genes are TRBV4-1 and TRBJ1-5; D uncertain. Germline CDR1 and CDR2: MGHRA and YSYEKL. CDR3 length equals 15 residues. V shed 0 bases and J shed 0 bases, with 6 bases lying between them. For the CDR3, the DNA is TGCGCCAGCAGCCAAGAAGGCGGTAGCAATCAGCCCCAGCATTTT. Residues: CASSQEGGSNQPQHF.

The gene calls are TRBV5-6 and TRBJ2-5; perhaps TRBD2 as D (6 bases). Germline lookup yields CDR1 SGHDT and CDR2 YYEEEE. V was clipped by 4 bases and J by 7 bases, with 20 bases between them. CDR3 length: 15 amino acids. The chain's CDR3 is CASSGPGTGWLTQYF. CDR3 sequence (DNA): TGTGCCAGCAGCGGACCCGGGACTGGCTGGCTGACCCAGTACTTC.

The V call is TRBV10-3, the J call TRBJ1-1; the match to TRBD1 covers 11 bases. This CDR3 is 15 amino acids long. Per germline, CDR1 ENHRY and CDR2 SYGVKD. The V gene end was trimmed by 5 bases and the J gene end by 4 bases; junction bases not matched to a gene: 6. CDR3 amino acids: CAISNPDRGLTEAFF. CDR3 DNA sequence: TGTGCCATCAGTAACCCGGACAGGGGGCTCACTGAAGCTTTCTTT.

The rearrangement uses TRBV19 and TRBJ2-3; 7 bases agree with TRBD2. This CDR3 contains 15 residues. Unmatched junction bases numbered 7, after V lost 5 bases and J lost 2 bases. Looked up from germline, CDR1 is LNHDA and CDR2 is SQIVND (reference sequence). The CDR3 sequence: CASSWSSGPTDTQYF. As DNA, the CDR3 is TGTGCCAGTAGTTGGTCTAGCGGTCCCACAGATACGCAGTATTTT.

This rearrangement joins TRBV4-1 to TRBJ1-2; D gene unclear. V lost 1 base, J lost 2 bases, and 11 bases lay in between. The CDR3 is 15 residues long. Germline V lookup: CDR1 MGHRA, CDR2 YSYEKL. The CDR3 loop reads CASSQVGDFNYGYTF. The CDR3 nucleotides are TGCGCCAGCAGCCAAGTTGGAGATTTCAACTATGGCTACACCTTC.

This rearrangement joins TRBV19 to TRBJ1-5; 7 bases line up with TRBD1. The CDR3 extends over 12 amino acids. Germline CDR1 and CDR2: LNHDA and SQIVND (reference sequence). J was trimmed by 4 bases and V by 9 bases; bases with no gene match: 3. CDR3 DNA sequence: TGTGCCAGCCGGGACAGTAATCAGCCCCAGCATTTT. This translates into CASRDSNQPQHF.

The V gene is TRBV29-1, the J gene TRBJ1-1; D is uncertain. Trimming pared 0 bases from V and 3 bases from J, leaving 8 bases between. The CDR3 has 13 amino acids. The germline CDR1 and CDR2 sequences are SQVTM and ANQGSEA. CDR3: CSVEDQIYTEAFF. The CDR3 DNA reads as TGCAGCGTTGAAGATCAGATTTACACTGAAGCTTTCTTT.

CDR3 in DNA: TGTGCCAGCAGCCACCGGGGACAGGGCTACGAGCAGTACTTC. It codes for CASSHRGQGYEQYF. V is TRBV7-9 and J is TRBJ2-7, with TRBD1 identical over 9 bases. V dropped 5 bases and J dropped 3; count of bases not matched to a gene: 5. This CDR3 contains 14 residues. The germline gives CDR1 SEHNR, CDR2 FQNEAQ (reference sequence).